These 7 T cell receptor beta chains were sequenced from one sample in a study of shared T cell receptors in the human thymus. Libraries were prepared by immunoSEQ multiplex PCR; TCRdb keeps only in-frame clonotypes and omits some of them. In the table there are around 730,000 clones, approximately 83% of which are singletons. A further study also used this sample, focusing on human thymus T cells.

Sequencing input: thymocytes. The origin of the receptors is a girl under three years old with a congenital heart defect.

Only a few counts were recorded for this clone. This chain connects TRBV14 to TRBJ1-2, with D possibly being TRBD1 (6 bases). The CDR3 covers 16 residues. Between the trimmed V and J ends, which lost 1 base and 2 bases, there was a span of 14 bases. Looked up from germline, CDR1 is SGHDN and CDR2 is FVKESK. The CDR3 nucleotides read TGTGCCAGCAGCCAAGCGGGCAGGGGCGCGAACTATGGCTACACCTTC. Its protein is CASSQAGRGANYGYTF.

This clone has a single count. CDR3 amino acids: CASSRAGGAGYEQYF. For the CDR3, the DNA is TGCGCCAGCAGCCGGGCGGGGGGCGCGGGTTACGAGCAGTACTTC. The rearrangement links TRBV5-1 to TRBJ2-7; 8 bases line up with TRBD2. Trimming removed 4 bases from V and 4 bases from J; junction bases left unmatched: 10. The CDR3 contains 15 residues. The germline CDR1 and CDR2 sequences are SGHRS and YFSETQ.

In DNA, the CDR3 is TGTGCCAGCAGTTACAGGGAGACCGACACTGAAGCTTTCTTT. The encoded protein is CASSYRETDTEAFF. The chain has TRBV6-5 and TRBJ1-1, with D uncertain. The germline V gene encodes CDR1 MNHEY and CDR2 SVGAGI. CDR3 size: 14 residues. Trimming took off 2 bases at V and 3 bases at J, with 10 bases between the two ends.

This clone was seen a few times. The V gene is TRBV29-1, the J gene TRBJ2-3, with 9 bases that match TRBD2. The CDR3 has 14 amino acids. Germline V gives CDR1 SQVTM, CDR2 ANQGSEA. V dropped 3 bases and J dropped 1; count of bases not matched to a gene: 2. Here the CDR3 reads CSVEASGGTDTQYF. CDR3 in DNA: TGCAGCGTTGAGGCTAGCGGGGGCACAGATACGCAGTATTTT.

The chain uses TRBV28 and TRBJ1-2; D ambiguous. The CDR3 has 11 amino acids. Germline V lookup: CDR1 MDHEN, CDR2 SYDVKM. V lost 5 bases and J 5 bases, leaving 6 bases between the germline ends. The CDR3 sequence: CASSASYGYTF. The CDR3 region has the DNA TGTGCCAGCAGTGCGTCTTATGGCTACACCTTC.

The chain is built from TRBV9 and TRBJ1-3; D remains ambiguous. This CDR3 region has 20 residues. CDR1 SGDLS and CDR2 YYNGEE come from the germline V gene. Trimming removed 0 bases from V and 0 bases from J, with 22 bases in between. The CDR3: CASSVALTDPRVSSGNTIYF. CDR3 nucleotides: TGTGCCAGCAGCGTAGCTTTAACAGACCCCCGAGTTTCCTCTGGAAACACCATATATTTT.

This clone has only one observation. The chain links TRBV11-2 to TRBJ1-2, with 9 bases that match TRBD1. There are 15 residues in the CDR3. Germline assignment: CDR1 SGHAT and CDR2 FQNNGV. Trimming at V came to 5 bases and at J to 4 bases, leaving 8 bases not matched to a gene. The chain's CDR3 is CASSPYRGRVYGYTF. CDR3 nucleotide sequence: TGTGCCAGCAGCCCATACAGGGGGCGCGTCTATGGCTACACCTTC.